The 17 T cell receptor beta chains presented below share a single source sample, sequenced in a study of cytomegalovirus exposure and HLA in healthy donors. Primers for the PCR totalled 60 Vbeta and 13 Jbeta. Using immunoSEQ multiplex PCR, the repertoire was profiled, and TCRdb retains in-frame clones only, with some absent. The sample lists approximately 160,000 clones; approximately 78% were seen once. Sequences were obtained from PBMCs. Source of these receptors: a woman between 18 and 29 years old in good health and CMV-seronegative.

The J gene is TRBJ2-1, the V gene TRBV5-1, with no clear D. Germline loops: CDR1 SGHRS, CDR2 YFSETQ. There are 14 residues in the CDR3. Trimming removed 5 bases from V and 4 bases from J, with 13 bases in between. CDR3 in amino acids: CASRPNLGYNEQFF. DNA for the CDR3: TGCGCCAGCAGACCCAACCTCGGGTACAATGAGCAGTTCTTC.

The chain has TRBV27 and TRBJ2-1, with D uncertain. The CDR3 has 13 residues. From germline, CDR1 is MNHEY and CDR2 SMNVEV (reference sequence). The V end lost 5 bases, the J end lost 8 bases, and 13 bases lay between the germline ends. CDR3: CASSPLLGYEQFF. CDR3 DNA: TGTGCCAGCAGTCCACTTCTAGGATATGAGCAGTTCTTC.

This clone was found a few times. The V and J genes are TRBV5-1 and TRBJ1-1; D remains unclear. Trimming pared 0 bases from V and 0 bases from J, leaving 6 bases between. CDR1 and CDR2 (germline): SGHRS, YFSETQ. The CDR3 spans 14 residues. The CDR3 loop is CASSLGAVNTEAFF. CDR3 sequence (DNA): TGCGCCAGCAGCTTGGGGGCAGTGAACACTGAAGCTTTCTTT. The full variable domain, in which reference TRBV5-1 and TRBJ1-1 provide the parts outside the CDR3, is KAGVTQTPRYLIKTRGQQVTLSCSPISGHRSVSWYQQTPGQGLQFLFEYFSETQRNKGNFPGRFSGRQFSNSRSEMNVSTLELGDSALYLCASSLGAVNTEAFFGQGTRLTVV.

The CDR3 region has the DNA TGTGCCAGCAGCTTGGGCGGGATGCTTTACAATGAGCAGTTCTTC. Translation: CASSLGGMLYNEQFF. The chain uses TRBV5-6 and TRBJ2-1, with D perhaps matching TRBD2 (6 bases). The V and J ends lost 0 bases and 4 bases respectively, with 11 bases between them. There are 15 residues in the CDR3. CDR1 and CDR2 from the germline V gene are SGHDT and YYEEEE.

This clone has only a few counts. V usage is TRBV19 and J usage is TRBJ1-6; TRBD1 matches 7 bases. V trimming: 9 bases; J trimming: 5 bases; junction bases outside the gene matches: 13. The CDR3 contains 16 residues. Per germline, CDR1 LNHDA and CDR2 SQIVND (reference sequence). The CDR3 sequence is CARPMGSDRNNSPLHF. In DNA form, the CDR3 reads TGTGCCAGACCAATGGGGTCGGACAGGAATAATTCACCCCTCCACTTT.

The chain couples TRBV27 to TRBJ2-2; TRBD2 matches 8 bases. This CDR3 region has 16 residues. V gave up 3 bases and J gave up 4 bases; unmatched junction bases: 7. CDR1 MNHEY and CDR2 SMNVEV come from the germline V gene (reference sequence). As DNA, the CDR3 is TGTGCCAGCAGTTTGAGTAGCGGGGCGGGCACCGGGGAGCTGTTTTTT. This encodes CASSLSSGAGTGELFF.

The chain recombines TRBV18 with TRBJ1-1; D gene ambiguous. The V end was cut by 5 bases, the J end by 3 bases, with 16 bases between. The CDR3 contains 15 residues. Germline loops: CDR1 KGHSH, CDR2 LQKENI. In nucleotides, the CDR3 is TGTGCCAGCTCATCGGACTACGGGATGGACACTGAAGCTTTCTTT. Translating gives CASSSDYGMDTEAFF.

The rearrangement joins TRBV30 to TRBJ2-7; D perhaps matches TRBD1 (5 bases). The length of the CDR3 is 14 residues. Germline V CDR1 and CDR2: GTSNPN, SVGIG (reference sequence). The V end was cut by 3 bases, the J end by 2 bases, with 14 bases between. This CDR3 reads CAWSLGPDTYEQYF. CDR3 coding DNA: TGTGCCTGGAGCCTGGGGCCGGATACCTACGAGCAGTACTTC.

V is TRBV6-1 and J is TRBJ1-6; D is perhaps TRBD1 (5 bases). CDR3 length: 15 amino acids. Germline CDR1 is MNHNS and CDR2 is SASEGT. V dropped 4 bases and J dropped 7 bases, with 14 bases sitting between them. This CDR3 reads CASSVPTVFNSPLHF. In DNA form, the CDR3 reads TGTGCCAGCAGTGTACCGACAGTCTTCAATTCACCCCTCCACTTT.

The V gene is TRBV7-2, the J gene TRBJ1-2; 9 bases map to TRBD1. The CDR3 is 15 residues long. Germline assignment: CDR1 SGHTA and CDR2 FQGNSA. V shed 5 bases, J shed 2 bases, and the junction held 6 bases outside the gene matches. The CDR3 DNA reads TGTGCCAGCAGCAAACCGGGACAGGGCAACTATGGCTACACCTTC. Its protein is CASSKPGQGNYGYTF.

The chain joins TRBV2 to TRBJ2-7, with a weak D call TRBD2 (6 bases). This CDR3 contains 14 residues. V shed 1 base and J shed 4 bases, with 11 bases lying between them. The germline V gene encodes CDR1 SNHLY and CDR2 FYNNEI. CDR3: CASSEEGGGYEQYF. The CDR3 nucleotides read TGTGCCAGCAGTGAAGAGGGAGGTGGGTACGAGCAGTACTTC.

This clone was seen a single time. The chain links TRBV10-3 to TRBJ1-1; 8 nucleotides agree with TRBD1. Germline CDR1 and CDR2: ENHRY and SYGVKD. The CDR3 runs to 14 residues. The V segment lost 0 bases and the J segment 7 bases; nucleotides outside the gene matches: 4. The CDR3 sequence is CAISESETGDEAFF. CDR3 nucleotide sequence: TGTGCCATCAGTGAGTCAGAGACAGGGGATGAAGCTTTCTTT.

Concerning this clone itself: A read error may account for a junction end that differs from germline. The chain is built from TRBV7-7 and TRBJ2-2; D not certain. This CDR3 comprises 14 residues. The germline V gene encodes CDR1 SSHAT and CDR2 FNYEAQ (reference sequence). This CDR3 is CASSYSQNGGELFF. The CDR3 DNA reads TGTGCTAGCAGCTACAGCCAAAACGGCGGGGAGCTGTTTTTT.

The gene calls are TRBV6-5 and TRBJ2-7; 8 bases agree with TRBD1. The CDR3 spans 14 residues. CDR1 and CDR2 from the germline V gene are MNHEY and SVGAGI. Trimming cost V 5 bases and J 1 base; bases outside gene matches: 4. The CDR3 reads CASSRTGSSYEQYF. The CDR3 DNA reads as TGTGCCAGCAGTCGGACAGGGAGTTCCTACGAGCAGTACTTC.

As for this clone: Germline is not matched at one junction end, which may reflect a read error. This rearrangement joins TRBV7-9 to TRBJ2-7; 8 bases agree with TRBD1. Looked up from germline, CDR1 is SEHNR and CDR2 is FQNEAQ (reference sequence). This CDR3 comprises 12 residues. For the CDR3, the DNA is TGTTCCAGCAGCCACGACAGGGGCGAGCAGTACTTC. Its translation: CSSSHDRGEQYF. The full variable domain, with the rest looked up from reference TRBV7-9 and TRBJ2-7, is DTGVSQNPRHKITKRGQNVTFRCDPISEHNRLYWYRQTLGQGPEFLTYFQNEAQLEKSRLLSDRFSAERPKGSFSTLEIQRTEQGDSAMYLCSSSHDRGEQYFGPGTRLTVT.

The chain carries TRBV19 and TRBJ1-1; no reliable D call. In germline, CDR1 is LNHDA, CDR2 SQIVND (reference sequence). V was pared by 4 bases and J by 1 base, with 7 bases between. This CDR3 comprises 13 residues. DNA for the CDR3: TGTGCCAGTAGTACCCAGGCGAACACTGAAGCTTTCTTT. It is translated as CASSTQANTEAFF. The variable domain in full, completed from reference TRBV19 and TRBJ1-1, reads DGGITQSPKYLFRKEGQNVTLSCEQNLNHDAMYWYRQDPGQGLRLIYYSQIVNDFQKGDIAEGYSVSREKKESFPLTVTSAQKNPTAFYLCASSTQANTEAFFGQGTRLTVV.

In DNA form, the CDR3 reads TGTGCCAGCAGCCTCCAGGGGGCAGACACCATATATTTT. Protein product: CASSLQGADTIYF. The gene calls are TRBV9 and TRBJ1-3; the match to TRBD1 covers 8 bases. J gave up 8 bases and V 4 bases, and 5 bases lay outside the gene matches. The CDR3 has 13 residues. Germline CDR1 SGDLS, CDR2 YYNGEE. Drawing the rest from reference TRBV9 and TRBJ1-3, the complete variable domain is DSGVTQTPKHLITATGQRVTLRCSPRSGDLSVYWYQQSLDQGLQFLIQYYNGEERAKGNILERFSAQQFPDLHSELNLSSLELGDSALYFCASSLQGADTIYFGEGSWLTVV.